This T cell receptor (beta chain) appears in the sequencing data of a study of a mutant IDH1 vaccine in newly diagnosed glioma. At the level of the study: Earlier treatment was radiotherapy, temozolomide, or both, with most getting both.

Method: immunoSEQ multiplex PCR; TCRdb's copy keeps in-frame clones and lacks some. The sample records about 30,000 clones, roughly 90% being singletons. This clone was found once. The antigen remains unidentified. The time point: week 5, during vaccination. The study gave 300 ug of mutant IDH1 20-mer peptide per vaccine dose, with topical imiquimod. Those who donated had recent WHO grade 3 or 4 IDH1-mutant, ATRX-lost astrocytomas. CDR3 length: 13 residues. In germline, CDR1 is SGHRS, CDR2 YFSETQ. The V gene lost 2 bases and the J gene lost 4 bases, with 10 bases spanning the gap. The sequenced sample was peripheral blood mononuclear cells (PBMCs), obtained from a glioma patient whose treatment included an IDH1 peptide vaccine. This TCR was sampled from a woman aged 40 to 50 with glioma. Some clones in this sample may be carry-over from other donors' samples. This rearrangement joins TRBV5-1 to TRBJ2-7; tentatively, D is TRBD2 (5 bases). The CDR3 DNA reads TGCGCCAGCAGCTTTGGAGCGGAGTACGAGCAGTACTTC. Protein sequence: CASSFGAEYEQYF.